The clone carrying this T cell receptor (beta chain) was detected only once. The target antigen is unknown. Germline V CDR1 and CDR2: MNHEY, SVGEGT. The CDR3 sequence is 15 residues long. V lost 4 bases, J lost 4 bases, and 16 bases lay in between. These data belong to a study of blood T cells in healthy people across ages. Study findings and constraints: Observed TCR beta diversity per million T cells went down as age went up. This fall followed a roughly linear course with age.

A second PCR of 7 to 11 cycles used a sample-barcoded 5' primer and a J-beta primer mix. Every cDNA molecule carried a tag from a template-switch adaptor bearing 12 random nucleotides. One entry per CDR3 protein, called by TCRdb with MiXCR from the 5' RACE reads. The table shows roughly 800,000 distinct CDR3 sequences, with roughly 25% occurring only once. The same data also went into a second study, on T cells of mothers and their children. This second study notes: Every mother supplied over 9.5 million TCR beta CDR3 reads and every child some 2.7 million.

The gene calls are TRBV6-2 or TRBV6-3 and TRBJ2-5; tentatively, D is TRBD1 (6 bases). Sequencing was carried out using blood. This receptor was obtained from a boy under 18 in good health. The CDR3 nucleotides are TGTGCCAGCAGTTCCCTTGACAGGAGAGCAGAGACCCAGTACTTC. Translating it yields CASSSLDRRAETQYF.